This T cell receptor (beta chain) was captured in a study of shared T cell receptors in the human thymus. Germline-derived CDR1 and CDR2 are SGHAT and FQNNGV. CDR3 length: 15 amino acids. Trimming shortened V by 5 bases and J by 2 bases, and 15 bases separated the two germline ends. The protocol was immunoSEQ multiplex PCR, while the TCRdb copy is restricted to in-frame clones and leaves out a portion. The sample contains 500,000 to 850,000 clones, around 87% of which appear only once. These data were likewise used in another study, on human thymus T cells. That publication notes: Immunologically healthy infants in Finland undergoing congenital heart defect surgery were the donors. Resections removed during corrective heart surgery provided the thymus tissue used. An apparent bias in V and J gene usage was seen in thymic and blood repertoires. As related research reported, thymic repertoires overlapped highly among unrelated individuals.

The TCR sequence derives from a boy under two years old with a congenital heart defect. The sequenced sample consisted of thymocytes. The chain links TRBV11-2 to TRBJ1-2, with D uncertain. The CDR3 region has the DNA TGTGCCAGCAGCGCCCACGTGGTCGGGAACTATGGCTACACCTTC. It yields the protein CASSAHVVGNYGYTF. The variable domain in full, completed from reference TRBV11-2 and TRBJ1-2, reads EAGVAQSPRYKIIEKRQSVAFWCNPISGHATLYWYQQILGQGPKLLIQFQNNGVVDDSQLPKDRFSAERLKGVDSTLKIQPAKLEDSAVYLCASSAHVVGNYGYTFGSGTRLTVV.